The 28 T cell receptor beta chains in this list originate from one sample, sequenced in a study of blood T cell repertoires in COVID-19. Produced via immunoSEQ multiplex PCR; TCRdb's table is partial and in-frame only. The table lists 350,000 to 450,000 clones, about nine tenths of them singletons, with roughly 1.5% in the top ten. Material: peripheral blood. The receptor source for this set is a woman aged 40 to 49 with COVID-19, enrolled during active disease.

The chain employs TRBV24-1 and TRBJ1-5; D is perhaps TRBD1 (6 bases). CDR3 length: 12 residues. Germline V gene data show CDR1 as KGHDR and CDR2 as SFDVKD. The ends were cut back, 4 bases at V and 10 bases at J, with 10 bases in the middle. The CDR3 loop reads CATSDPTGPQHF. Here the CDR3 DNA reads TGTGCCACCAGTGACCCGACAGGACCCCAGCATTTT.

The V call is TRBV6-6, the J call TRBJ2-5, with 13 bases that match TRBD2. The junction had 2 bases not matched to a gene; V was cut back by 2 bases and J by 5 bases. This CDR3 contains 15 residues. CDR1 and CDR2 from the germline V gene are MNHNY and SVGAGI (reference sequence). This CDR3 is CASSYGGLAGETQYF. CDR3 bases: TGTGCCAGCAGTTACGGGGGACTAGCGGGGGAGACCCAGTACTTC.

The chain links TRBV11-2 to TRBJ1-4; D gene uncertain. The CDR3 consists of 16 residues. V dropped 2 bases and J dropped 4 bases, with 14 bases sitting between them. CDR1 is SGHAT and CDR2 is FQNNGV in the germline V gene. The CDR3 here is CASSLNGLRDNEKLFF. DNA of the CDR3: TGTGCCAGCAGCTTAAACGGCCTGCGGGATAATGAAAAACTGTTTTTT. Combining the CDR3 with reference TRBV11-2 and TRBJ1-4 gives the whole variable domain EAGVAQSPRYKIIEKRQSVAFWCNPISGHATLYWYQQILGQGPKLLIQFQNNGVVDDSQLPKDRFSAERLKGVDSTLKIQPAKLEDSAVYLCASSLNGLRDNEKLFFGSGTQLSVL.

This chain connects TRBV29-1 to TRBJ2-5; the D is unclear. V was shortened by 4 bases and J by 1 base, with 7 bases between the two germline ends. Germline CDR1 SQVTM, CDR2 ANQGSEA. The CDR3 covers 12 residues. CDR3: CSVVPLQETQYF. The CDR3 region has the DNA TGCAGCGTTGTACCACTCCAAGAGACCCAGTACTTC.

The V gene is TRBV9, the J gene TRBJ2-2; TRBD1 might be the D (6 bases). Germline V gives CDR1 SGDLS, CDR2 YYNGEE. Trimming stripped 0 bases from V and 7 bases from J, with 7 bases between. This CDR3 spans 13 amino acids. CDR3 region: CASSVVGGGELFF. CDR3 nucleotides: TGTGCCAGCAGCGTAGTAGGGGGCGGGGAGCTGTTTTTT.

The V gene is TRBV19, the J gene TRBJ1-2, with 7 bases identical to TRBD1. Unmatched junction bases numbered 6, after V lost 3 bases and J lost 8 bases. This CDR3 is 13 amino acids long. CDR1 is LNHDA, CDR2 SQIVND, per germline (reference sequence). CDR3 sequence (DNA): TGTGCCAGTAGTATCGTAGGGACAGTGGGCTACACCTTC. This translates into CASSIVGTVGYTF. Full variable domain (missing parts from reference TRBV19 and TRBJ1-2): DGGITQSPKYLFRKEGQNVTLSCEQNLNHDAMYWYRQDPGQGLRLIYYSQIVNDFQKGDIAEGYSVSREKKESFPLTVTSAQKNPTAFYLCASSIVGTVGYTFGSGTRLTVV.

In this sample, this clone turned up a few times. Other DNA sequences in this sample translate to the same CDR3. The chain has TRBV5-1 and TRBJ2-1; TRBD2 might be the D (5 bases). Trimming left V 0 bases short and J 4 bases short, with 11 bases between. The CDR3 runs 15 residues. The germline CDR1 and CDR2 sequences are SGHRS and YFSETQ. CDR3 region: CASSLASSSYNEQFF. The CDR3 DNA follows: TGCGCCAGCAGCTTGGCGTCTAGCAGTTACAATGAGCAGTTCTTC.

The V gene is TRBV27, the J gene TRBJ1-1, with a possible D match to TRBD1 (6 bases). CDR1 is MNHEY and CDR2 is SMNVEV in the germline V gene (reference sequence). The CDR3 length is 14 residues. V was clipped by 3 bases and J by 2 bases, with 10 bases between them. The CDR3 sequence: CASSFGQLNTEAFF. DNA for the CDR3: TGTGCCAGCAGTTTCGGACAGCTAAACACTGAAGCTTTCTTT.

The chain employs TRBV27 and TRBJ2-2; 14 bases line up with TRBD2. V lost 4 bases and J lost 6; bases outside the gene matches: 7. Germline CDR1 MNHEY, CDR2 SMNVEV (reference sequence). The CDR3 length is 17 residues. The CDR3 DNA follows: TGTGCCAGCAGTTCTTATCTGACTAGCGGGAGGGCCGGGGAGCTGTTTTTT. Translated: CASSSYLTSGRAGELFF.

The J gene is TRBJ2-3, the V gene TRBV5-4, with a weak D call TRBD2 (6 bases). V lost 10 bases and J 0 bases, leaving 18 bases between the germline ends. The CDR3 length is 15 residues. The germline CDR1 and CDR2 sequences are SGHNT and YYREEE (reference sequence). The CDR3 DNA reads TGTGCCGGACTTACCCGGGACTCAAGCACAGATACGCAGTATTTT. Amino acid sequence: CAGLTRDSSTDTQYF.

This chain connects TRBV7-2 to TRBJ2-7; tentative D call: TRBD1 (5 bases). Per the germline V gene, CDR1 is SGHTA and CDR2 is FQGNSA. The CDR3 runs to 14 residues. Trimming cost V 3 bases and J 1 base, with 10 bases left between them. The CDR3: CASSFGAVSYEQYF. In nucleotides, the CDR3 is TGTGCCAGCAGCTTTGGGGCGGTTTCCTACGAGCAGTACTTC.

The count of this clone is one. This chain links TRBV28 with TRBJ1-2; D not certain. Per germline, CDR1 MDHEN and CDR2 SYDVKM. V was cut by 4 bases and J by 1 base, with 7 bases left in between. There are 13 residues in the CDR3. The CDR3 DNA reads as TGTGCCAGCAGTTCTGGAGGTAACTATGGCTACACCTTC. The encoded protein is CASSSGGNYGYTF.

The chain couples TRBV5-1 to TRBJ2-3, with D perhaps TRBD2 (5 bases). The CDR3 has 15 amino acids. Germline V gene lookup returns CDR1 SGHRS and CDR2 YFSETQ. The V end lost 8 bases, the J end lost 1 base, and 17 bases lay between the germline ends. The CDR3 bases are TGCGCCAGTCAACCTAGCAGCTCCGGCACAGATACGCAGTATTTT. Translated, it gives CASQPSSSGTDTQYF.

CDR3 amino acids: CASSSRDSGYQPQHF. CDR3 bases: TGTGCCAGCAGCTCCCGGGACAGCGGTTATCAGCCCCAGCATTTT. The chain recombines TRBV28 with TRBJ1-5, with 7 bases matching TRBD1. The CDR3 has 15 residues. The ends lost 6 bases at V and 5 bases at J; junction bases unmatched: 10. Germline V gives CDR1 MDHEN, CDR2 SYDVKM.

The chain uses TRBV18 and TRBJ2-6; D is ambiguous. CDR3 length: 14 amino acids. Germline CDR1 reads KGHSH; CDR2 reads LQKENI. V dropped 6 bases and J dropped 0 bases, with 6 bases sitting between them. In DNA form, the CDR3 reads TGTGCCAGCTCCCAGGACTCTGGGGCCAACGTCCTGACTTTC. Its translation: CASSQDSGANVLTF.

The chain recombines TRBV19 with TRBJ1-2; 7 bases fit TRBD1. This CDR3 has 12 residues. V lost 5 bases to trimming and J lost 8 bases; unmatched junction nucleotides: 5. The germline gives CDR1 LNHDA, CDR2 SQIVND (reference sequence). CDR3 coding DNA: TGTGCCAGTAGTTTTGACAGGGTCGGCTACACCTTC. This sequence encodes CASSFDRVGYTF.

The chain has TRBV12-5 and TRBJ2-3; the D gene is possibly TRBD2 (6 bases). The CDR3 spans 14 residues. V lost 7 bases, J lost 2 bases, and 13 bases lay in between. Germline CDR1 LGHNT, CDR2 FRNRAP. This CDR3 reads CASATLASTDTQYF. Here the CDR3 DNA reads TGTGCTAGTGCCACACTAGCATCCACAGATACGCAGTATTTT.

This chain connects TRBV6-1 to TRBJ1-3, with a weak D call TRBD1 (5 bases). V was shortened by 3 bases and J by 2 bases, with 8 bases between the two germline ends. The CDR3 extends over 14 amino acids. Germline V gives CDR1 MNHNS, CDR2 SASEGT. CDR3: CASSEGPPGNTIYF. DNA for the CDR3: TGTGCCAGCAGTGAGGGGCCACCTGGAAACACCATATATTTT.

This clone was seen a single time. The chain joins TRBV19 to TRBJ2-6; D may be TRBD2 (5 bases). Trimming pared 7 bases from V and 2 bases from J, leaving 21 bases between. The germline gives CDR1 LNHDA, CDR2 SQIVND (reference sequence). The CDR3 length is 18 residues. The CDR3 DNA follows: TGTGCCAGTACCACCCCCGGTTTGGGAGCGGCTGGGGCCAACGTCCTGACTTTC. Protein product: CASTTPGLGAAGANVLTF. The variable domain in full, completed from reference TRBV19 and TRBJ2-6, reads DGGITQSPKYLFRKEGQNVTLSCEQNLNHDAMYWYRQDPGQGLRLIYYSQIVNDFQKGDIAEGYSVSREKKESFPLTVTSAQKNPTAFYLCASTTPGLGAAGANVLTFGAGSRLTVL.

This clone was seen once. V and J are TRBV12-5 and TRBJ2-1; possibly TRBD2 for D (6 bases). The V gene lost 1 base and the J gene lost 5 bases, with 18 bases spanning the gap. Germline CDR1 LGHNT, CDR2 FRNRAP. The CDR3 totals 17 residues. The CDR3 sequence: CASGLATTSVSDNEQFF. CDR3 in DNA: TGTGCTAGTGGTTTGGCCACGACTAGTGTTTCCGACAATGAGCAGTTCTTC.

The chain carries TRBV28 and TRBJ2-1; possibly TRBD1 for D (5 bases). V was cut by 8 bases and J by 6 bases, with 14 bases left in between. CDR1 and CDR2 (germline): MDHEN, SYDVKM. The CDR3 has 13 residues. CDR3 protein: CASGDSLLNEQFF. For the CDR3, the DNA is TGTGCCAGCGGAGACAGCCTGCTCAATGAGCAGTTCTTC.

This sequence joins TRBV28 and TRBJ1-2; D call uncertain. Germline CDR1 reads MDHEN; CDR2 reads SYDVKM. V lost 7 bases to trimming and J lost 7 bases, with 19 bases between them. The CDR3 has 14 residues. CDR3 DNA sequence: TGTGCCAGCAATTTCACCCCAACCCGACTTGGCTACACCTTC. Encoded protein: CASNFTPTRLGYTF.

This chain links TRBV7-6 with TRBJ1-6; unclear D gene. Per germline, CDR1 SGHVS and CDR2 FNYEAQ. The length of the CDR3 is 15 residues. V lost 4 bases to trimming and J lost 9 bases, with 16 bases between them. CDR3 DNA sequence: TGTGCCAGCAGCTCCAGCGGAGGGTTCGGTTCACCCCTCCACTTT. This translates into CASSSSGGFGSPLHF.

This sequence joins TRBV19 and TRBJ2-7; the D is unclear. CDR1 is LNHDA, CDR2 SQIVND, per germline (reference sequence). The CDR3 is 14 residues long. V shed 3 bases and J shed 6 bases, with 15 bases lying between them. This CDR3 is CASSMGRRRSEQYF. Written as DNA, the CDR3 is TGTGCCAGTAGTATGGGCAGGCGAAGGTCCGAGCAGTACTTC. Full variable domain (remainder filled in from reference TRBV19 and TRBJ2-7): DGGITQSPKYLFRKEGQNVTLSCEQNLNHDAMYWYRQDPGQGLRLIYYSQIVNDFQKGDIAEGYSVSREKKESFPLTVTSAQKNPTAFYLCASSMGRRRSEQYFGPGTRLTVT.

This clone was counted a few times. Written as DNA, the CDR3 is TGTGCCAGCACCCTAGGGAGGGAATACAATGAGCAGTTCTTC. The encoded protein is CASTLGREYNEQFF. This chain connects TRBV7-2 to TRBJ2-1, with TRBD2 matching over 7 bases. CDR1 SGHTA and CDR2 FQGNSA come from the germline V gene. Trimming cost V 7 bases and J 4 bases; bases outside gene matches: 7. There are 14 residues in the CDR3. Supplemented by reference TRBV7-2 and TRBJ2-1, the full variable domain reads GAGVSQSPSNKVTEKGKDVELRCDPISGHTALYWYRQSLGQGLEFLIYFQGNSAPDKSGLPSDRFSAERTGGSVSTLTIQRTQQEDSAVYLCASTLGREYNEQFFGPGTRLTVL.

The chain recombines TRBV19 with TRBJ1-3, with a tentative D call TRBD1 (5 bases). Trimming took off 7 bases at V and 0 bases at J, with 16 bases between the two ends. There are 16 residues in the CDR3. CDR1 is LNHDA and CDR2 is SQIVND in the germline V gene (reference sequence). CDR3 nucleotides: TGTGCCAGTACCCCATTGCGGGACGGCTCTGGAAACACCATATATTTT. Its translation is CASTPLRDGSGNTIYF. The variable domain in full, completed from reference TRBV19 and TRBJ1-3, reads DGGITQSPKYLFRKEGQNVTLSCEQNLNHDAMYWYRQDPGQGLRLIYYSQIVNDFQKGDIAEGYSVSREKKESFPLTVTSAQKNPTAFYLCASTPLRDGSGNTIYFGEGSWLTVV.

This rearrangement joins TRBV12-3 or TRBV12-4 to TRBJ2-7, with D perhaps TRBD1 (6 bases). The CDR3 is 13 residues long. The V gene lost 6 bases and the J gene lost 6 bases, with 15 bases spanning the gap. CDR3 residues: CASSRSGVSEQYF. In nucleotides, the CDR3 is TGTGCCAGCAGCCGATCAGGGGTTTCCGAGCAGTACTTC.

With regard to this clone: The junction departs from germline at one end; a sequencing error may be responsible. The chain couples TRBV9 to TRBJ1-2; TRBD1 aligns across 8 bases. CDR3 length: 12 amino acids. The V gene's germline CDR1 is SGDLS and CDR2 YYNGEE. The CDR3 spells CASSVGTDRASF. The CDR3 nucleotides are TGTGCCAGCAGCGTAGGCACGGACAGGGCCTCCTTC.